What follows describes a single TCR beta chain. These data originate in a study of blood T cell repertoires in COVID-19. Study at large: Acute-phase and convalescent COVID-19 samples originated in the United States, Italy and Spain. The analysed material was cDNA or gDNA that came from T cells, B-cell-depleted T cells, or PBMCs.

In the authors' workflow: Counts of nucleated cells, estimated from reference gene primer amplification, were obtained. Measured with immunoSEQ multiplex PCR; TCRdb has only the in-frame clones, and not every one. The V and J calls and the clone size are those of that table, but D and trimming were determined from the DNA. The sample has about 170,000 clones, 83% seen once. The sample comprised peripheral blood. This clonotype was obtained from a woman of 80 years or more with acute or convalescent COVID-19.

In DNA, the CDR3 is TGTGCCAGCAGTCAAGGGAGAACGGGGACAGAGCAGTACTTC. Its translation: CASSQGRTGTEQYF. This chain connects TRBV6-6 to TRBJ2-7; a possible D gene is TRBD1 (6 bases). V was shortened by 5 bases and J by 7 bases, with 18 bases between the two germline ends. The germline CDR1 and CDR2 sequences are MNHNY and SVGAGI (reference sequence). The CDR3 loop spans 14 amino acids.